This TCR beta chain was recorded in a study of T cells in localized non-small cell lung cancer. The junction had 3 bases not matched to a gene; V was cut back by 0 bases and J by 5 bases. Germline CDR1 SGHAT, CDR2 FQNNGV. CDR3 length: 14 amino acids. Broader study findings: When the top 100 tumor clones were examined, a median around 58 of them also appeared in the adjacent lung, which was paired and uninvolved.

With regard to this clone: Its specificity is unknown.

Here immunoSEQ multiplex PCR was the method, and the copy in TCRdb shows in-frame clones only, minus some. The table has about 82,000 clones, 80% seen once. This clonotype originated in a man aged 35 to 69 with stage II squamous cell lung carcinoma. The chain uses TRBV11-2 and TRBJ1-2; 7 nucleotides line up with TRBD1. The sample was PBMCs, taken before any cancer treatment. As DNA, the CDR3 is TGTGCCAGCAGCTTAGAGGGACAGTCATATGGCTACACCTTC. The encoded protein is CASSLEGQSYGYTF. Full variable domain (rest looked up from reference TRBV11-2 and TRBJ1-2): EAGVAQSPRYKIIEKRQSVAFWCNPISGHATLYWYQQILGQGPKLLIQFQNNGVVDDSQLPKDRFSAERLKGVDSTLKIQPAKLEDSAVYLCASSLEGQSYGYTFGSGTRLTVV.